Below, 25 T cell receptor beta chains from the same sample are listed, as sequenced in a study of cytomegalovirus exposure and HLA in healthy donors. In the PCR, 60 Vbeta and 13 Jbeta primers were used. TCRdb's table, derived via immunoSEQ multiplex PCR, lists solely in-frame clones and lacks some. The sample yields roughly 100,000 clones, approximately 80% seen once. Sequencing was done on a sample of PBMCs. The source of these receptors is a woman aged 40-49 years in good health and CMV-seronegative.

V and J are TRBV7-9 and TRBJ1-3, with D unresolved. Germline CDR1 is SEHNR and CDR2 is FQNEAQ (reference sequence). V was cut by 4 bases and J by 0 bases, with 16 bases left in between. This CDR3 spans 17 amino acids. CDR3 region: CASSWAETYFSGNTIYF. In nucleotides, the CDR3 is TGTGCCAGCAGCTGGGCAGAAACTTACTTCTCTGGAAACACCATATATTTT.

The rearrangement joins TRBV19 to TRBJ2-3, with D possibly matching TRBD1 (6 bases). Germline loops: CDR1 LNHDA, CDR2 SQIVND (reference sequence). The CDR3 is made up of 15 amino acids. V was cut by 5 bases and J by 2 bases, with 14 bases left in between. The CDR3 DNA follows: TGTGCCAGTAGTGGGCAGGACAGACTCACAGATACGCAGTATTTT. It specifies CASSGQDRLTDTQYF.

This sequence joins TRBV27 and TRBJ1-1; TRBD1 matches at 7 bases. The length of the CDR3 is 14 residues. J lost 5 bases, V lost 7 bases, and 10 bases had no gene match. CDR1 is MNHEY, CDR2 SMNVEV, per germline (reference sequence). In DNA form, the CDR3 reads TGTGCCAGCACCAGACAGGGAGGTTGGACTGAAGCTTTCTTT. Encoded protein: CASTRQGGWTEAFF.

The chain is built from TRBV27 and TRBJ2-1, with TRBD2 matching over 14 bases. In germline, CDR1 is MNHEY, CDR2 SMNVEV (reference sequence). The V segment lost 0 bases and the J segment 10 bases; nucleotides outside the gene matches: 5. The CDR3 loop spans 16 amino acids. CDR3 in amino acids: CASSLSTSGGGREQFF. The CDR3 nucleotides are TGTGCCAGCAGTTTATCGACTAGCGGGGGGGGTAGGGAGCAGTTCTTC.

The chain couples TRBV27 to TRBJ2-2; a possible D gene is TRBD2 (5 bases). The CDR3 sequence is 15 residues long. Germline values: CDR1 MNHEY, CDR2 SMNVEV (reference sequence). V was cut by 6 bases and J by 1 base, with 12 bases left in between. The CDR3, as DNA: TGTGCCAGCAGCAGGTCCGCGGGGAACACCGGGGAGCTGTTTTTT. Translated: CASSRSAGNTGELFF.

The chain recombines TRBV11-2 with TRBJ1-2; 10 bases align to TRBD1. Germline lookup yields CDR1 SGHAT and CDR2 FQNNGV. Trimming removed 3 bases from V and 6 bases from J; junction bases left unmatched: 10. The CDR3 is made up of 16 amino acids. CDR3 sequence reads: CASSFVPGQGSNGYTF. CDR3 nucleotide sequence: TGTGCCAGCAGCTTTGTTCCGGGACAGGGGTCTAATGGCTACACCTTC.

The chain employs TRBV19 and TRBJ2-3, with D hard to call. V lost 3 bases, J lost 2 bases, and 18 bases lay in between. The CDR3 spans 17 residues. The germline gives CDR1 LNHDA, CDR2 SQIVND (reference sequence). CDR3 nucleotide sequence: TGTGCCAGTAGTATCTTCTCCGGCCTAGGCAACACAGATACGCAGTATTTT. Translated: CASSIFSGLGNTDTQYF.

This clone was picked up a small number of times. This chain joins TRBV4-1 and TRBJ2-2; 9 bases fit TRBD1. CDR3 length: 15 amino acids. V lost 4 bases, J lost 5 bases, and 5 bases stayed unmatched. Per germline, CDR1 MGHRA and CDR2 YSYEKL. This CDR3 is CASSPHGQGTGELFF. As DNA, the CDR3 is TGCGCCAGCAGCCCCCACGGACAGGGGACCGGGGAGCTGTTTTTT.

The V call is TRBV28, the J call TRBJ1-2, with no clear D. CDR1 MDHEN and CDR2 SYDVKM come from the germline V gene. This CDR3 is 12 amino acids long. V was clipped by 5 bases and J by 8 bases, with 12 bases between them. CDR3 loop: CASSRSWEGYTF. The CDR3, as DNA: TGTGCCAGCAGTCGCTCGTGGGAGGGCTACACCTTC.

The rearrangement uses TRBV7-6 and TRBJ2-7; 9 bases agree with TRBD1. Per the germline V gene, CDR1 is SGHVS and CDR2 is FNYEAQ. The CDR3 length is 16 residues. J gave up 5 bases and V 5 bases, and 13 bases lay outside the gene matches. In DNA, the CDR3 is TGTGCCAGCAGCCCTCAGGGGTGGGGGACAGGGAACGAGCAGTACTTC. Its translation is CASSPQGWGTGNEQYF.

This chain uses TRBV7-9 with TRBJ2-1; 11 nucleotides match TRBD2. CDR3 length: 18 amino acids. Trimming at V came to 5 bases and at J to 0 bases, leaving 9 bases not matched to a gene. Germline V gene data show CDR1 as SEHNR and CDR2 as FQNEAQ (reference sequence). The CDR3 sequence is CASSRAGTSGSSYNEQFF. CDR3 in DNA: TGTGCCAGCAGCCGCGCTGGGACTAGCGGAAGCTCCTACAATGAGCAGTTCTTC.

V usage is TRBV27 and J usage is TRBJ2-3; 7 nucleotides agree with TRBD1. Germline trimming cut 6 bases from V and 2 bases from J; bases unmatched to any gene: 2. Germline V CDR1 and CDR2: MNHEY, SMNVEV (reference sequence). The CDR3 loop spans 13 amino acids. The CDR3 DNA reads TGTGCCAGCAGGACAGGGAACACAGATACGCAGTATTTT. Its translation is CASRTGNTDTQYF.

This rearrangement joins TRBV7-9 to TRBJ2-2, with a tentative D call TRBD1 (6 bases). V dropped 5 bases and J dropped 0 bases, with 19 bases sitting between them. CDR3 size: 18 residues. Per germline, CDR1 SEHNR and CDR2 FQNEAQ (reference sequence). Written as DNA, the CDR3 is TGTGCCAGCAGCCCTCGAACCCGGACAGACGCGAACACCGGGGAGCTGTTTTTT. Residues: CASSPRTRTDANTGELFF.

The rearrangement links TRBV5-6 to TRBJ2-2; D possibly corresponds to TRBD1 (5 bases). Trimming left V 4 bases short and J 3 bases short, with 19 bases between. Germline CDR1 is SGHDT and CDR2 is YYEEEE. The CDR3 has 17 residues. The CDR3: CASSADRTSGYTGELFF. The CDR3 nucleotides are TGTGCCAGCAGCGCCGACAGAACATCAGGATACACCGGGGAGCTGTTTTTT.

The chain carries TRBV5-6 and TRBJ2-1, with D maybe TRBD1 (6 bases). V lost 3 bases and J 9 bases, leaving 10 bases between the germline ends. This CDR3 has 12 amino acids. CDR1 is SGHDT and CDR2 is YYEEEE in the germline V gene. The chain's CDR3 is CASSSRGSEQFF. CDR3 bases: TGTGCCAGCAGCTCCAGGGGAAGTGAGCAGTTCTTC.

This rearrangement joins TRBV28 to TRBJ1-2; D may be TRBD1 (6 bases). Germline assignment: CDR1 MDHEN and CDR2 SYDVKM. V was cut by 5 bases and J by 6 bases, with 19 bases left in between. The CDR3 totals 15 residues. This CDR3 reads CASSPSQDRYDGYTF. CDR3 bases: TGTGCCAGCAGTCCCTCCCAGGACAGATACGATGGCTACACCTTC.

This sequence joins TRBV21-1 and TRBJ2-1; the tabulated D call, TRBD2, remains unverified against the DNA. TRBV21-1 is termed a pseudogene. The CDR3 sequence is 17 residues long. The CDR3 here is CASSIDGLTTPNNEQFF. In DNA, the CDR3 is TGTGCCAGCAGCATAGATGGACTAACCACACCAAACAATGAGCAGTTCTTC.

This clone was detected only a few times. The genes are TRBV6-5 and TRBJ1-1; maybe TRBD1 (5 bases). Trimming removed 2 bases at V and 8 bases at J, with 15 bases between. CDR1 and CDR2 from the germline V gene are MNHEY and SVGAGI. The CDR3 contains 14 residues. The CDR3: CASSYIDQWGEAFF. The DNA for the CDR3 is TGTGCCAGCAGTTACATCGACCAGTGGGGCGAAGCTTTCTTT.

This clone was observed a few times. This chain connects TRBV5-1 to TRBJ2-5; possibly TRBD1 for D (7 bases). The DNA end is a closer match to TRBJ2-7, so the J assignment may be wrong. The germline gives CDR1 SGHRS, CDR2 YFSETQ. The CDR3 sequence is 17 residues long. The chain's CDR3 is CASSFNRGRRGNYEQYF. The CDR3 nucleotides read TGCGCCAGCAGCTTCAACAGGGGTCGGAGGGGAAACTACGAGCAGTACTTC.

The chain carries TRBV28 and TRBJ2-2; D remains unclear. V was trimmed by 6 bases and J by 5 bases, leaving 10 bases between them. Germline-derived CDR1 and CDR2 are MDHEN and SYDVKM. The CDR3 is 13 residues long. The CDR3 nucleotides read TGTGCCAGCAGCAATACAGAGACCGGGGAGCTGTTTTTT. Translating it yields CASSNTETGELFF.

The V gene is TRBV19, the J gene TRBJ2-7; tentatively, D is TRBD1 (6 bases). Trimming stripped 1 base from V and 0 bases from J, with 10 bases between. The CDR3 contains 15 residues. The germline gives CDR1 LNHDA, CDR2 SQIVND (reference sequence). CDR3 nucleotide sequence: TGTGCCAGTAGTATAGGAACAGGGCGCTCCTACGAGCAGTACTTC. Translating gives CASSIGTGRSYEQYF.

The V and J genes are TRBV5-8 and TRBJ2-4; a weak D match, TRBD2 (6 bases). This CDR3 contains 15 residues. Germline V gives CDR1 SGHTS, CDR2 YDEGEE. Trimming removed 4 bases from V and 0 bases from J, with 11 bases in between. Written as DNA, the CDR3 is TGTGCCAGCAGCACGGGACTCCTAGCCAAAAACATTCAGTACTTC. This codes for CASSTGLLAKNIQYF.

This clone has just one count. The V and J genes are TRBV28 and TRBJ1-1; D is unclear. Trimming pared 5 bases from V and 6 bases from J, leaving 13 bases between. The CDR3 totals 13 residues. Germline V gene sequence: CDR1 MDHEN, CDR2 SYDVKM. In DNA, the CDR3 is TGTGCCAGCAGTCCCGGGATTAAATCTGAAGCTTTCTTT. This encodes CASSPGIKSEAFF.

The genes are TRBV23-1 and TRBJ2-1; 9 nucleotides line up with TRBD1. TRBV23-1 is recorded as an ORF, its role being uncertain. Unmatched junction bases numbered 6, after V lost 5 bases and J lost 7 bases. CDR3 size: 14 residues. CDR3 loop: CASSWTGEGNEQFF. CDR3 nucleotide sequence: TGCGCCAGCAGTTGGACAGGGGAGGGTAATGAGCAGTTCTTC.

This clone has only a few counts. The chain couples TRBV4-2 to TRBJ2-1, with D maybe TRBD1 (6 bases). This CDR3 spans 15 amino acids. From germline, CDR1 is LGHNA and CDR2 YNFKEQ. Trimming took off 0 bases at V and 5 bases at J, with 11 bases between the two ends. The CDR3 region is CASSQDWQGHNEQFF. The CDR3 DNA follows: TGTGCCAGCAGCCAAGATTGGCAGGGGCACAATGAGCAGTTCTTC.